This is a list of T cell receptor beta chains from one sample in a study of T cell repertoires in cytomegalovirus infection. Each CDR3 protein is one row after TCRdb ran MiXCR on the reads. The repertoire holds 300,000 to 400,000 distinct CDR3 sequences, 9.5% seen once, with around 4% in the top ten. The sample taken for sequencing was PBMCs. These receptors all come from a human donor in good health (CMV status not recorded). Some clones in this sample may be carry-over from other donors' samples. CDR3s include the opening cysteine and the closing phenylalanine or tryptophan. A D gene is named only where the DNA matches it firmly. Expanded clones get a size class; other rows say once, few or many, or leave the size out.

J	size	V	D	DNA	CDR3
TRBJ1-3	NA	TRBV27	TRBD1	TGTGCCAGCAGTTTCCAGGGGGCCACTGCTGGAAACACCATATATTTT	CASSFQGATAGNTIYF
TRBJ2-7	NA	TRBV28	TRBD2	TGTGCCAGCAATGACCCGGGAGGAGCCTACGAGCAGTACTTC	CASNDPGGAYEQYF
TRBJ2-5	many	TRBV24-1	NA	TGTGCCACCAGTGATTTGCAGGTTAGGGCAGGTTCACTCCAAGAGACCCAGTACTTC	CATSDLQVRAGSLQETQYF
TRBJ1-3	many	TRBV7-2	NA	TGTGCCAGCAGCTTAGGCGGCGGACTTGGAAACACCATATATTTT	CASSLGGGLGNTIYF
TRBJ2-3	many	TRBV7-9	TRBD1	TGTGCCAGCAGGGGGACAGCCAGCACAGATACGCAGTATTTT	CASRGTASTDTQYF
TRBJ2-7	few	TRBV15	NA	TGTGCCACCAGGAGCGGTGACGCCGCCTACGAGCAGTACTTC	CATRSGDAAYEQYF
TRBJ2-7	few	TRBV11-2	NA	TGTGCCAGCAGCTGGCGACTAGGATATTACGAGCAGTACTTC	CASSWRLGYYEQYF
TRBJ1-5	few	TRBV12-3/TRBV12-4	TRBD1	TGTGCCAGCAGCCTGGGACAGGGTCGGCCCCAGCATTTT	CASSLGQGRPQHF
TRBJ1-3	many	TRBV7-2	NA	TGTGCCAGCAGCTTAAGCAGCTCTGGAAACACCATATATTTT	CASSLSSSGNTIYF
TRBJ2-7	many	TRBV7-2	TRBD1	TGTGCCAGCAGCGACCAAAGGACAGGGCGAGAGCAGTACTTC	CASSDQRTGREQYF
TRBJ1-1	few	TRBV7-4	NA	TGTGCCAGCAGCTTAGCGCGGGTAAAAATGACTGAAGCTTTCTTT	CASSLARVKMTEAFF
TRBJ1-4	many	TRBV12-3/TRBV12-4	TRBD1	TGTGCCAGCAGGGGCGGCAGGGGGCACGAAAAACTGTTTTTT	CASRGGRGHEKLFF
TRBJ2-1	few	TRBV6-8	NA	TGTGCCAGCAGTTCCTCTGTGGACCTTCCACTTTCCAATGAGCAGTTCTTC	CASSSSVDLPLSNEQFF
TRBJ2-1	many	TRBV7-9	TRBD2	TGTGCCAGCAGCTTAGTGAATCTGGGGACTAGCGGGAGTTCCTACAATGAGCAGTTCTTC	CASSLVNLGTSGSSYNEQFF
TRBJ2-3	many	TRBV7-6	NA	TGTGCCAGCAGCTTACGGCCTCTCGGGGGGCCGAGCACAGATACGCAGTATTTT	CASSLRPLGGPSTDTQYF
TRBJ1-6	many	TRBV7-2	NA	TGTGCCAGCAGCGCCCCCGCTCCGGGGAATTCACCCCTCCACTTT	CASSAPAPGNSPLHF
TRBJ2-3	NA	TRBV20-1	NA	TGCAGTGGGACCGCTAGCACAGATACGCAGTATTTT	CSGTASTDTQYF
TRBJ1-2	NA	TRBV19	NA	TGTGCCAGTAGTATGGGGACCGGCGGAGGCTATGGCTACACCTTC	CASSMGTGGGYGYTF
TRBJ1-5	many	TRBV12-3/TRBV12-4	TRBD1	TGTGCCAGCAGTTTAAATGGGGAAAGACAGGGTCTTTTCGGGCTTTATCAGCCCCAGCATTTT	CASSLNGERQGLFGLYQPQHF
TRBJ2-4	NA	TRBV13	NA	TGTGCCAGCGGCTTAGGTGTGGGAGCCAAAAACATTCAGTACTTC	CASGLGVGAKNIQYF
TRBJ2-7	few	TRBV19	NA	TGTGCCAGTAGTAGACAGGACAGCTACGAGCAGTACTTC	CASSRQDSYEQYF
TRBJ2-5	NA	TRBV7-3	NA	TGTGCCAGCAGCCCCTCCGAAAGAGCGACCCAGTACTTC	CASSPSERATQYF
TRBJ2-1	few	TRBV20-1	TRBD2	TGCAGTGCAATCAGCGGGAGGGAATATCAAAGTCACTACAATGAGCAGTTCTTC	CSAISGREYQSHYNEQFF